In its sample, the clone carrying this T cell receptor beta chain was seen a few times. Its antigen is not known. The sample's time point: baseline, week 1 (first vaccination visit). Stated treatment: pre-vaccination baseline after standard-of-care therapy. Measured with immunoSEQ multiplex PCR; TCRdb has only the in-frame clones, and not every one. The sample includes 99,000 or so clones, roughly 90% seen only once; the top ten take roughly 0.54%. The data originate from a study of a mutant IDH1 vaccine in newly diagnosed glioma. Study-level background: Treated patients showed a male proportion of approximately 62%, a female proportion of around 40%, and a mean age of roughly 40 years. General study points: Among top peripheral T cell clonotypes, changes seemed unrelated to pseudoprogression.

The clonotype originates from a woman in her fifties or sixties with glioma. Sequencing used PBMCs, obtained from a glioma patient treated with radiotherapy, temozolomide or both.

The CDR3 DNA reads TGTGCCAGCCGGGTGCGGGCAGGCTACACCTTC. The encoded protein is CASRVRAGYTF. The rearrangement links TRBV6-1 to TRBJ1-2; D is unresolved. Trimming shortened V by 8 bases and J by 8 bases, and 12 bases separated the two germline ends. CDR3 length: 11 residues. Germline loops: CDR1 MNHNS, CDR2 SASEGT.